These 14 T cell receptor beta chains share one sample of origin, sequenced in a study of PD-L1 blockade in urothelial cancer (dated by TCRdb to 2016 to 2017). Library preparation was by the immunoSEQ multiplex PCR assay. What TCRdb holds here is the immuneACCESS table cut down to in-frame rearrangements. Part of the clones is not present; checked against another copy, under half of the missing clones reflect an unresolved V gene, and the others are unexplained. Present in this sample are 70,000 or so clones, 80% to 90% of which were seen just once. Approximately 5% of the sample rests with the top ten. The sample was PBMCs, taken around atezolizumab (anti-PD-L1) treatment. The receptors were gathered from a man between 65 and 85 years old with urothelial cancer.

This clone was recorded a few times. V is TRBV18 and J is TRBJ1-2; D not certain. V was cut by 3 bases and J by 1 base, with 12 bases left in between. The CDR3 extends over 15 amino acids. Germline CDR1 and CDR2: KGHSH and LQKENI. CDR3 coding DNA: TGTGCCAGCTCACCCACGGTGGAGGGTAACTATGGCTACACCTTC. Translating gives CASSPTVEGNYGYTF. Based on the CDR3 plus reference TRBV18 and TRBJ1-2, the full variable domain is NAGVMQNPRHLVRRRGQEARLRCSPMKGHSHVYWYRQLPEEGLKFMVYLQKENIIDESGMPKERFSAEFPKEGPSILRIQQVVRGDSAAYFCASSPTVEGNYGYTFGSGTRLTVV.

The rearrangement links TRBV5-8 to TRBJ2-1, with 9 bases fitting TRBD1. The CDR3 covers 14 residues. V was clipped by 2 bases and J by 10 bases; unmatched bases: 7. Germline lookup yields CDR1 SGHTS and CDR2 YDEGEE. The chain's CDR3 is CASSFYTGGGEQFF. DNA for the CDR3: TGTGCCAGCAGCTTCTACACAGGGGGCGGAGAGCAGTTCTTC.

The chain is built from TRBV7-2 and TRBJ2-2; a possible D gene is TRBD1 (6 bases). The V and J ends lost 5 bases and 5 bases respectively, with 12 bases between them. CDR3 length: 14 amino acids. Looked up from germline, CDR1 is SGHTA and CDR2 is FQGNSA. The CDR3 coding sequence is TGTGCCAGCAGCCCCTCACAGGGTACCGGGGAGCTGTTTTTT. Translated: CASSPSQGTGELFF.

The count of this clone is one. The rearrangement uses TRBV5-1 and TRBJ2-7; 9 bases line up with TRBD1. Losses at the gene ends were 0 bases for V and 0 bases for J; bases not matched to a gene: 7. CDR1 and CDR2 (germline): SGHRS, YFSETQ. This CDR3 region has 17 residues. CDR3 nucleotides: TGCGCCAGCAGCTTGGCCATTTCGACAGGGGGCTCCTACGAGCAGTACTTC. Residues: CASSLAISTGGSYEQYF.

Only one count was recorded for this clone. V is TRBV5-4 and J is TRBJ2-3; 13 nucleotides agree with TRBD2. This CDR3 is 19 amino acids long. V dropped 4 bases and J dropped 2; count of bases not matched to a gene: 13. CDR1 is SGHNT, CDR2 YYREEE, per germline (reference sequence). This chain's CDR3 is CASSTGLAGPQVVTDTQYF. For the CDR3, the DNA is TGTGCCAGCAGCACGGGACTAGCGGGACCCCAAGTTGTCACAGATACGCAGTATTTT.

The V gene is TRBV25-1, the J gene TRBJ2-7; a possible D gene is TRBD1 (6 bases). The germline V and J ends were trimmed by 4 bases and 6 bases, with 19 bases remaining between them. CDR1 and CDR2 from the germline V gene are MGHDK and SYGVNS. CDR3 length: 15 residues. Here the CDR3 DNA reads TGTGCCAGCAGTGTTCCTCAACTACAGGGCGGCGAGCAGTACTTC. Protein sequence: CASSVPQLQGGEQYF.

The rearrangement uses TRBV19 and TRBJ1-4; 7 bases match TRBD1. The ends lost 5 bases at V and 7 bases at J; junction bases unmatched: 4. Germline CDR1 reads LNHDA; CDR2 reads SQIVND (reference sequence). The CDR3 is 13 residues long. The CDR3 spells CASSPQGTEKLFF. CDR3 bases: TGTGCCAGTAGTCCACAGGGGACTGAAAAACTGTTTTTT. Full variable domain (outside the CDR3, taken from reference TRBV19 and TRBJ1-4): DGGITQSPKYLFRKEGQNVTLSCEQNLNHDAMYWYRQDPGQGLRLIYYSQIVNDFQKGDIAEGYSVSREKKESFPLTVTSAQKNPTAFYLCASSPQGTEKLFFGSGTQLSVL.

V usage is TRBV28 and J usage is TRBJ2-1; 7 positions match TRBD2. Germline CDR1 reads MDHEN; CDR2 reads SYDVKM. V lost 5 bases and J lost 7; bases outside the gene matches: 17. The CDR3 is 17 amino acids. As DNA, the CDR3 is TGTGCCAGCAGTGTACCGGGACTAATCCACACGGGGAATGAGCAGTTCTTC. Protein product: CASSVPGLIHTGNEQFF.

The genes are TRBV12-2 and TRBJ2-2; the table assigns TRBD1, which was not confirmed against the DNA. TRBV12-2 corresponds to a pseudogene. The CDR3 covers 20 residues. CDR3 loop: CASRLGPGQGAMWNTGELFF. The CDR3 DNA follows: TGTGCAAGTCGCTTAGGACCGGGACAGGGGGCGATGTGGAACACCGGGGAGCTGTTTTTT.

This clone was seen a single time. V is TRBV28 and J is TRBJ1-2, with TRBD1 matching 12 bases. The CDR3 contains 16 residues. Germline loops: CDR1 MDHEN, CDR2 SYDVKM. Trimming cost V 8 bases and J 7 bases; bases outside gene matches: 14. CDR3 protein: CASFNPPGQGASGYTF. The DNA of the CDR3 is TGTGCCAGCTTCAACCCCCCGGGACAGGGGGCGTCTGGCTACACCTTC.

The V gene is TRBV30, the J gene TRBJ1-1; 11 positions agree with TRBD1. V lost 3 bases and J lost 7; bases outside the gene matches: 10. Germline V gene data show CDR1 as GTSNPN and CDR2 as SVGIG (reference sequence). The CDR3 covers 15 residues. The CDR3 is CAWSTQGQGVREAFF. In DNA form, the CDR3 reads TGTGCCTGGAGCACCCAGGGACAGGGGGTCCGTGAAGCTTTCTTT.

The chain recombines TRBV27 with TRBJ1-2; 7 bases agree with TRBD1. CDR1 MNHEY and CDR2 SMNVEV come from the germline V gene (reference sequence). The V and J ends lost 3 bases and 6 bases, in that order; junction bases with no gene match: 7. The CDR3 contains 14 residues. CDR3 sequence: CASSFLDRANGYTF. In DNA form, the CDR3 reads TGTGCCAGCAGTTTCCTCGACAGGGCCAATGGCTACACCTTC.

The chain links TRBV19 to TRBJ1-3; a weak D match, TRBD1 (6 bases). V shed 3 bases and J shed 0 bases, with 12 bases lying between them. CDR3 length: 16 residues. Germline values: CDR1 LNHDA, CDR2 SQIVND (reference sequence). CDR3: CASSITRQASGNTIYF. The CDR3 DNA reads as TGTGCCAGTAGTATTACTCGACAGGCCTCTGGAAACACCATATATTTT. The full variable domain, in which reference TRBV19 and TRBJ1-3 provide the parts outside the CDR3, is DGGITQSPKYLFRKEGQNVTLSCEQNLNHDAMYWYRQDPGQGLRLIYYSQIVNDFQKGDIAEGYSVSREKKESFPLTVTSAQKNPTAFYLCASSITRQASGNTIYFGEGSWLTVV.

The chain carries TRBV28 and TRBJ1-2; a possible D gene is TRBD1 (6 bases). Germline CDR1 is MDHEN and CDR2 is SYDVKM. This CDR3 region has 16 residues. V was cut by 2 bases and J by 8 bases, with 21 bases left in between. The CDR3 DNA reads TGTGCCAGCAGTTTAGGCCGGGACACCCCCCTTTGGGGCTACACCTTC. Its protein product is CASSLGRDTPLWGYTF.